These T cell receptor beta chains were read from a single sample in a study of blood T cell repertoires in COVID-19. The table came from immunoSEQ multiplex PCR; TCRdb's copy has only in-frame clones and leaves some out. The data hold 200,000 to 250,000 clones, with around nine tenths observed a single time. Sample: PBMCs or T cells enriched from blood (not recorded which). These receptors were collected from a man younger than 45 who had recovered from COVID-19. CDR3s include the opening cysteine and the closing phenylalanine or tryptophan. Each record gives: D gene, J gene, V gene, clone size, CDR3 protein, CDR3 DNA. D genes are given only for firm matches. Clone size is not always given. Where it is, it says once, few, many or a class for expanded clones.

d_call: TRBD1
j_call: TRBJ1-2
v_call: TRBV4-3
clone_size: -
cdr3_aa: CASSQNRGRGLGYTF
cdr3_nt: TGCGCCAGCAGCCAAAATAGGGGCAGGGGGCTCGGCTACACCTTC

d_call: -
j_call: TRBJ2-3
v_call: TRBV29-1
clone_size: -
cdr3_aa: CSAVGTTDTQYF
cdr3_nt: TGCAGCGCCGTAGGGACTACAGATACGCAGTATTTT

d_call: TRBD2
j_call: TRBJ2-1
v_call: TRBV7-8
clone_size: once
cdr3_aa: CASSSEPAGFGNEQFF
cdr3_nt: TGTGCCAGCAGTTCCGAACCAGCGGGGTTCGGAAATGAGCAGTTCTTC

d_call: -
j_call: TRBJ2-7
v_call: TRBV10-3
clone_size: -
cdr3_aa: CAISESPGRTTSYEQYF
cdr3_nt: TGTGCCATCAGTGAGTCCCCAGGGCGGACCACCTCCTACGAGCAGTACTTC

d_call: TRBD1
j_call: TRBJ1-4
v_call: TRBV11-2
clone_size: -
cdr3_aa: CASSLDLPGQGTNEKLFF
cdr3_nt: TGTGCCAGCAGCTTAGACCTACCGGGACAGGGCACTAATGAAAAACTGTTTTTT

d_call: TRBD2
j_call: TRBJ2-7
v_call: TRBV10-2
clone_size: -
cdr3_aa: CASSVSGSYEQYF
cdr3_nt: TGCGCCAGCAGTGTGAGCGGGAGCTACGAGCAGTACTTC

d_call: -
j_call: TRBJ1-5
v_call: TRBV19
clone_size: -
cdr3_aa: CASSITLNQPQHF
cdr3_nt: TGTGCCAGTAGTATAACACTAAATCAGCCCCAGCATTTT

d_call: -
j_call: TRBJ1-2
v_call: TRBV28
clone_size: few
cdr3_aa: CASSPSDSGYTF
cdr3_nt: TGTGCCAGCAGTCCGTCCGACAGTGGCTACACCTTC

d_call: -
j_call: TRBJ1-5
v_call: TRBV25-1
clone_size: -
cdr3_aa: CASSESGWYSNQPQHF
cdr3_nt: TGTGCCAGCAGTGAATCCGGGTGGTATAGCAATCAGCCCCAGCATTTT

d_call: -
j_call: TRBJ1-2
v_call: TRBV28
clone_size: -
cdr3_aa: CASSFNRPNYGYTF
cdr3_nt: TGTGCCAGCAGTTTCAACAGACCTAACTATGGCTACACCTTC

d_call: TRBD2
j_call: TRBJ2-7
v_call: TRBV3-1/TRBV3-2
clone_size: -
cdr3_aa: CASSQKIAGGSLRKQYF
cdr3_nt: TGTGCCAGCAGCCAAAAAATTGCGGGGGGCTCTTTACGGAAGCAGTACTTC

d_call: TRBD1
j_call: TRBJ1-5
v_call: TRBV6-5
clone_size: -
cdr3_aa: CASSYGQGAQPQHF
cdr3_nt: TGTGCCAGCAGTTACGGACAGGGAGCCCAGCCCCAGCATTTT

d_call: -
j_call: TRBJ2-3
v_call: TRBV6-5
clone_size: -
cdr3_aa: CASSRPGWVDTQYF
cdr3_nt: TGTGCCAGCAGCCGCCCGGGATGGGTAGATACGCAGTATTTT

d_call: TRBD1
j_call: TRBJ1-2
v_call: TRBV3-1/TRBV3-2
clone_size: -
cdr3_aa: CASSSGGSGYTF
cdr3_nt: TGTGCCAGCAGCTCAGGGGGGAGTGGCTACACCTTC

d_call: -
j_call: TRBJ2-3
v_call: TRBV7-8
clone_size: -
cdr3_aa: CASSLRRTAPRADTQYF
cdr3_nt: TGTGCCAGCAGCTTAAGAAGGACAGCCCCTCGAGCAGATACGCAGTATTTT

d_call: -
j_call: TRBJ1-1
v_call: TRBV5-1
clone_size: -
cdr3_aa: CASSRTVQGEAFF
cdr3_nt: TGCGCCAGCAGCAGGACGGTGCAGGGTGAAGCTTTCTTT

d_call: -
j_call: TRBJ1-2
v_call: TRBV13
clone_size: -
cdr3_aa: CASSPSSQGLSGYTF
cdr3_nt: TGTGCCAGCAGCCCCTCCAGCCAGGGTCTCTCTGGCTACACCTTC

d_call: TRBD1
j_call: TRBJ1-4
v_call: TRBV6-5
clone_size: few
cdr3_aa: CASSSEGAGEEKLFF
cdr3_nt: TGTGCCAGCAGTTCTGAGGGGGCGGGTGAGGAAAAACTGTTTTTT

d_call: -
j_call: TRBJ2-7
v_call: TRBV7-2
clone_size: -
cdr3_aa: CASSLASGDSPYEQYF
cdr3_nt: TGTGCCAGCAGCTTAGCATCGGGAGACTCACCCTACGAGCAGTACTTC

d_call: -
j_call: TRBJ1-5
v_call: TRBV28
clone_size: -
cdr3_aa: CASSPRDYNQPQHF
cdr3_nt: TGTGCCAGCAGTCCCAGGGATTACAATCAGCCCCAGCATTTT

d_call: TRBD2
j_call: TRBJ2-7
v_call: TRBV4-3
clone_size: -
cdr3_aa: CASSQDQKRGGCEQYF
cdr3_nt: TGCGCCAGCAGCCAAGATCAAAAGCGGGGGGGCTGCGAGCAGTACTTC

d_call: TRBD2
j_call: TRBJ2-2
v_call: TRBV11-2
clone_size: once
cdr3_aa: CASSRGVSNTGELFF
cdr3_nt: TGTGCCAGCAGCCGGGGGGTCTCGAACACCGGGGAGCTGTTTTTT

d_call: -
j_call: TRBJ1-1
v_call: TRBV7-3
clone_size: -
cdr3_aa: CASSLSPGNTEAFF
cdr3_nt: TGTGCCAGCAGCTTATCTCCAGGGAACACTGAAGCTTTCTTT

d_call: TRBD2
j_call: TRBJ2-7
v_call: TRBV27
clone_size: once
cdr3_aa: CASSLSGSSYEQYF
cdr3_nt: TGTGCCAGCAGTTTAAGCGGGAGCTCCTACGAGCAGTACTTC

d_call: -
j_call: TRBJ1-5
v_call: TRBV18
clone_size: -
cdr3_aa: CASSPTGGADQPQHF
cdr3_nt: TGTGCCAGCTCACCGACAGGTGGGGCGGATCAGCCCCAGCATTTT

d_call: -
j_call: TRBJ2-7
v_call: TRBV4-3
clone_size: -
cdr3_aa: CASSQDLGAYEQYF
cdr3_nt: TGCGCCAGCAGCCAAGATCTTGGGGCATACGAGCAGTACTTC

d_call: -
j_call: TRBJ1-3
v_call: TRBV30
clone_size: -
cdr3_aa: CAWSVQVGNTIYF
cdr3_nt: TGTGCCTGGAGTGTACAGGTCGGAAACACCATATATTTT

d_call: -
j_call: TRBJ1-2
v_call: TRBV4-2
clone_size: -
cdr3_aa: CASSQEQGITSGYTF
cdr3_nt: TGTGCCAGCAGCCAAGAGCAGGGAATTACGAGTGGCTACACCTTC